The clone carrying this T cell receptor (beta chain) has at least ten counts. The antigen remains unidentified. The sample belongs to a study of blood T cells in healthy people across ages. Findings and caveats of the study: Versus aged donors, long-lived donors had higher diversity and more naive CD4+ cells. Older age went with lower TCR beta diversity per million T cells, in a roughly linear way.

Then a second PCR, running roughly 7 to 12 cycles, was carried out with a sample-barcoded 5' primer and a J-beta primer mix. Each CDR3 protein gets one entry after TCRdb re-called the 5' RACE reads with MiXCR. The sample includes 700,000 or so distinct CDR3 sequences, approximately 21% of them seen just once. V was clipped by 2 bases and J by 0 bases; unmatched bases: 1. CDR3 length equals 17 residues. The germline gives CDR1 KGHDR, CDR2 SFDVKD. The chain has TRBV24-1 and TRBJ2-1, with 12 nucleotides matching TRBD2. This receptor was taken from a man aged 70 or older in good health. Sequencing was carried out using blood. DNA for the CDR3: TGTGCCACCAGTGATTCGACTAGCGGGGGCTCCTACAATGAGCAGTTCTTC. It codes for CATSDSTSGGSYNEQFF.